This passage covers 2 T cell receptor beta chains from one sample sequenced in a study of blood T cells in healthy people across ages. Through a sample-barcoded 5' primer and a J-beta primer mix, a second PCR was run for roughly 6 to 12 cycles. TCRdb passed the 5' RACE reads through MiXCR, listing each CDR3 protein once. The sample has 1,300,000 or so distinct CDR3 sequences; almost 60% are singletons. Sequencing used blood. The receptor set was obtained from a man younger than 35 in good health.

The V and J genes are TRBV6-5 and TRBJ1-1; possible D gene TRBD1, 5 bases. Between the trimmed V and J ends, which lost 2 bases and 1 base, there was a span of 8 bases. Looked up from germline, CDR1 is MNHEY and CDR2 is SVGAGI. The CDR3 sequence is 14 residues long. The CDR3 DNA reads as TGTGCCAGCAGTTACGTACAGGAGAACACTGAAGCTTTCTTT. Protein: CASSYVQENTEAFF.

Written as DNA, the CDR3 is TGCGCCAGCAGCCACGTTGACAGGGCTGGTGAAAAACTGTTTTTT. Amino acids: CASSHVDRAGEKLFF. This chain joins TRBV4-3 and TRBJ1-4; 7 bases are a match to TRBD1. This CDR3 comprises 15 residues. In germline, CDR1 is LGHNA, CDR2 YSLEER. V lost 3 bases and J lost 7; bases outside the gene matches: 8.